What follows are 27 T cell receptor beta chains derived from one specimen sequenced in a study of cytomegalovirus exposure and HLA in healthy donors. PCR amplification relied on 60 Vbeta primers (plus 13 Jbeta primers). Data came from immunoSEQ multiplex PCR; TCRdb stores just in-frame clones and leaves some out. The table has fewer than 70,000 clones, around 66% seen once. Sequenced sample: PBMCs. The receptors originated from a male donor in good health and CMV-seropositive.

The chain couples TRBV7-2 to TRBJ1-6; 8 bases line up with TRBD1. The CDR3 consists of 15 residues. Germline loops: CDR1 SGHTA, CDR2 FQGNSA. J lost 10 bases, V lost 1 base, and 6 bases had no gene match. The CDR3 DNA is TGTGCCAGCAGCTTAGGCGGACAGGGTGGCTCACCCCTCCACTTT. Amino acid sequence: CASSLGGQGGSPLHF.

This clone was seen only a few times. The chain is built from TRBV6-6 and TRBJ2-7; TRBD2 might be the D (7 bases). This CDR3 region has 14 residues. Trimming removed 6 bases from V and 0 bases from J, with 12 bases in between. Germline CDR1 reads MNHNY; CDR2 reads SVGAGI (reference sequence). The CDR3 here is CASRNGGHSYEQYF. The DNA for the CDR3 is TGTGCCAGCAGGAACGGGGGGCACTCCTACGAGCAGTACTTC.

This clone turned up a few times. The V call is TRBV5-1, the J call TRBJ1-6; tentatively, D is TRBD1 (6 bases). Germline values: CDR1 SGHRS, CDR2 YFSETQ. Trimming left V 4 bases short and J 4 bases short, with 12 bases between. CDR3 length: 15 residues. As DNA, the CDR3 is TGCGCCAGCAGCCGGGACAACTATTATAATTCACCCCTCCACTTT. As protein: CASSRDNYYNSPLHF.

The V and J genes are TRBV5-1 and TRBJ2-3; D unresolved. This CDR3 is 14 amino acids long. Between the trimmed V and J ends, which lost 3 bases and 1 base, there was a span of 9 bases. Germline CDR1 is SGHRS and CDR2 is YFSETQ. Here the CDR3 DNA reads TGCGCCAGCAGCTCGCCCGGTGGCACAGATACGCAGTATTTT. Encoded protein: CASSSPGGTDTQYF.

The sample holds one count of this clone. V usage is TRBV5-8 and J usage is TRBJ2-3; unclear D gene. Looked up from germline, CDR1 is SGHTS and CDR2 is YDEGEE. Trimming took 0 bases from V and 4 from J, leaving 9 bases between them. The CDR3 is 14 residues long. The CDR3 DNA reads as TGTGCCAGCAGCTTGGGGCTCGCATCAGATACGCAGTATTTT. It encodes CASSLGLASDTQYF.

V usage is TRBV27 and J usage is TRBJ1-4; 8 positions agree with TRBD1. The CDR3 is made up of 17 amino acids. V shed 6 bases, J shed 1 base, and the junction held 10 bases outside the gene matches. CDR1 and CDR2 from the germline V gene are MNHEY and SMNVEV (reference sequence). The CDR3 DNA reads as TGTGCCAGCAGGCCCGGGACAGGCATTTTAACTAATGAAAAACTGTTTTTT. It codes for CASRPGTGILTNEKLFF. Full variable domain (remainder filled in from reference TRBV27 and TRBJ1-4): EAQVTQNPRYLITVTGKKLTVTCSQNMNHEYMSWYRQDPGLGLRQIYYSMNVEVTDKGDVPEGYKVSRKEKRNFPLILESPSPNQTSLYFCASRPGTGILTNEKLFFGSGTQLSVL.

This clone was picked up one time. CDR3 region: CAWQGPDEKLFF. CDR3 nucleotide sequence: TGTGCCTGGCAGGGTCCCGATGAAAAACTGTTTTTT. The chain uses TRBV30 and TRBJ1-4; TRBD1 might be the D (5 bases). Germline V gene lookup returns CDR1 GTSNPN and CDR2 SVGIG (reference sequence). V lost 5 bases to trimming and J lost 6 bases, with 10 bases between them. This CDR3 is built from 12 residues.

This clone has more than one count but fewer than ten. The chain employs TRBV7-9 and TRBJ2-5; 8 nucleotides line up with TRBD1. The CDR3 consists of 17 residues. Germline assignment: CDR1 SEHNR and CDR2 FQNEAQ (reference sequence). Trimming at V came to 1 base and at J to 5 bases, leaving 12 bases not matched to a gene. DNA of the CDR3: TGTGCCAGCAGCTTAGTCCTGGACAGGGAATGGGATGAGACCCAGTACTTC. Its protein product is CASSLVLDREWDETQYF.

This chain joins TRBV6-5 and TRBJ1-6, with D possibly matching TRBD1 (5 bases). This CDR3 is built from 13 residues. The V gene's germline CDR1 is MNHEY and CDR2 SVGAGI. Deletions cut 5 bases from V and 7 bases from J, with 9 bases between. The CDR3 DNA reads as TGTGCCAGCAGTGGCCGACAGAATTCACCCCTCCACTTT. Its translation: CASSGRQNSPLHF.

The DNA for the CDR3 is TGTGCTAGTGGTTTGGTTATTACTAGCGAGGCCACAGATACGCAGTATTTT. Its protein is CASGLVITSEATDTQYF. V gene TRBV12-5 combines with J gene TRBJ2-3, with TRBD2 matching 7 bases. V shed 0 bases, J shed 2 bases, and the junction held 8 bases outside the gene matches. Germline lookup yields CDR1 LGHNT and CDR2 FRNRAP. This CDR3 is built from 17 residues.

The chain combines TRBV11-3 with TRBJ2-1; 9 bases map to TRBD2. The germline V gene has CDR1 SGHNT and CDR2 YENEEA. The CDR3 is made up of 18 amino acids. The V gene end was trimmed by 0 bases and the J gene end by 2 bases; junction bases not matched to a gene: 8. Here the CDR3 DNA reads TGTGCCAGCAGCTTAGATGGTGGCGGGAGGGCCACCTACAATGAGCAGTTCTTC. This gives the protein CASSLDGGGRATYNEQFF.

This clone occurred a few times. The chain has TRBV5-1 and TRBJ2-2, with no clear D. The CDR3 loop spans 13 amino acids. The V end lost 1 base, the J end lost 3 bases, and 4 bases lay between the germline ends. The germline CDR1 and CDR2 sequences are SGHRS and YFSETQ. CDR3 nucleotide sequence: TGCGCCAGCAGCTTGCCAGACACCGGGGAGCTGTTTTTT. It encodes CASSLPDTGELFF.

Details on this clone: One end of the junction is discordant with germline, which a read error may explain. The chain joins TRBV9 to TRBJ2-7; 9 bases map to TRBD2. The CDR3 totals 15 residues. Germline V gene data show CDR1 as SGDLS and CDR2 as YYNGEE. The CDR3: CASSATGTSSSEQYF. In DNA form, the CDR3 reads TGTGCCAGCAGCGCGACCGGGACTAGCTCCTCCGAGCAGTACTTC.

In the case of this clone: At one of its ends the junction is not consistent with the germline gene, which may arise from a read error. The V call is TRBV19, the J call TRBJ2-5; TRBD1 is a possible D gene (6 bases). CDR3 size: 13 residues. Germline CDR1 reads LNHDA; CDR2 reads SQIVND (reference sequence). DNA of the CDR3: TGTACCAGTAGCCTACAGGGACGGGAGACCCAGTACTTC. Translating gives CTSSLQGRETQYF.

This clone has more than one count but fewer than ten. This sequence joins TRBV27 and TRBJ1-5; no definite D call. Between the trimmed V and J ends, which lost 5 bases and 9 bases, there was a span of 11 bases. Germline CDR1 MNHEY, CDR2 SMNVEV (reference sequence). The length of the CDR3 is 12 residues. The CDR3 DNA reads TGTGCCAGCAGTCAAAGTGGCAGGCCCCAGCATTTT. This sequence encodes CASSQSGRPQHF.

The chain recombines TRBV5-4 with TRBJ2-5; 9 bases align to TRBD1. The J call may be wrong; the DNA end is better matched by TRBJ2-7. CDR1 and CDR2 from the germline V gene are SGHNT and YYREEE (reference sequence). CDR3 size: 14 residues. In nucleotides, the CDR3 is TGTGCCAGCAGCTTACAGGGGGCAGCCTACGAGCAGTACTTC. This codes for CASSLQGAAYEQYF.

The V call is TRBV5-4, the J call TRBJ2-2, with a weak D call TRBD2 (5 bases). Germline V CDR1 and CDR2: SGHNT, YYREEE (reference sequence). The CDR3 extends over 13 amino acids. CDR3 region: CATIAGNTGELFF. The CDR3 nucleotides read TGTGCGACCATCGCGGGGAACACCGGGGAGCTGTTTTTT.

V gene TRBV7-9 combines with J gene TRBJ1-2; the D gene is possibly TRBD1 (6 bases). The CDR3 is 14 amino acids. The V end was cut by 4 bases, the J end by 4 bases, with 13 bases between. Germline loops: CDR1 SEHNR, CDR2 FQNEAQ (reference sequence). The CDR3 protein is CASSSTGFFYGYTF. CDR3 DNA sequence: TGTGCCAGCAGCTCTACAGGGTTCTTCTATGGCTACACCTTC.

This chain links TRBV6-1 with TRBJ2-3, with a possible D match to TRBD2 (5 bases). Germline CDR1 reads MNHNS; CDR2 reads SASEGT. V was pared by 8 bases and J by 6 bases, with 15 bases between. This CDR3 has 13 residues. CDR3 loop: CASEIAGADTQYF. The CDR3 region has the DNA TGTGCCAGCGAGATCGCGGGCGCCGATACGCAGTATTTT.

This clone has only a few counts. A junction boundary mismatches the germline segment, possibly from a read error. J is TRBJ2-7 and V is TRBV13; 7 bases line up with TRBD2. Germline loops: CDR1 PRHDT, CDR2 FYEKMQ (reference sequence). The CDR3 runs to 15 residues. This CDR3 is CASSLGGSRDYGQYF. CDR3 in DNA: TGTGCCAGCAGCTTAGGCGGGTCCAGGGACTACGGGCAGTACTTC.

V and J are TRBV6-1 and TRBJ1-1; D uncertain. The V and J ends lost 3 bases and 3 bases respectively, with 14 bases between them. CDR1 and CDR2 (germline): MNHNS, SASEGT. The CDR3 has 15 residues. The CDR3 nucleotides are TGTGCCAGCAGTGAGATGTCCGAGGGTGACACTGAAGCTTTCTTT. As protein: CASSEMSEGDTEAFF.

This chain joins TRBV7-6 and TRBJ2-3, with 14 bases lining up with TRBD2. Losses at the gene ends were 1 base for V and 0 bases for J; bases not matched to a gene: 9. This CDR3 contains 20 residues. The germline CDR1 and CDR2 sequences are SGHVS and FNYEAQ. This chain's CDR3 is CASSLVAGLAGGASTDTQYF. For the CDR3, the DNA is TGTGCCAGCAGCTTAGTAGCAGGACTAGCGGGGGGAGCCAGCACAGATACGCAGTATTTT.

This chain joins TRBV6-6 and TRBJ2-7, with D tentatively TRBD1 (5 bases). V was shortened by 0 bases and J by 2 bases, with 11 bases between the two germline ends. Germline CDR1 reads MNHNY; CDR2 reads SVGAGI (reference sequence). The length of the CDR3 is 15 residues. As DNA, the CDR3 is TGTGCCAGCAGTTACTCTCCGACAGCCACCTACGAGCAGTACTTC. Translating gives CASSYSPTATYEQYF.

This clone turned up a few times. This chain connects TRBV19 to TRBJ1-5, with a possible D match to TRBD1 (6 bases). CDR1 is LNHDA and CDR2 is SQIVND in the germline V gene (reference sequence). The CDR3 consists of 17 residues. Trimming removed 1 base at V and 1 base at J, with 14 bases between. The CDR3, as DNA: TGTGCCAGTAGTATAGGAACAGGGAAAGGGAGCAATCAGCCCCAGCATTTT. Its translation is CASSIGTGKGSNQPQHF.

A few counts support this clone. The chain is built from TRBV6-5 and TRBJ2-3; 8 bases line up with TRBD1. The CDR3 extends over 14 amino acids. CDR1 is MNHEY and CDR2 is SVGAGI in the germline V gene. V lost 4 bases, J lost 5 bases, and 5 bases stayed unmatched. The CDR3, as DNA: TGTGCCAGCAGTTCCGGACAGGGAGGAGATACGCAGTATTTT. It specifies CASSSGQGGDTQYF.

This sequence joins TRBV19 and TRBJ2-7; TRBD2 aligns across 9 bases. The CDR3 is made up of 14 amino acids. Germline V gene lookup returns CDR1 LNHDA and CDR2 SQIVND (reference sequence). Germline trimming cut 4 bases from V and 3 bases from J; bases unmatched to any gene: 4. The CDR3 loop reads CASSTGSGSYEQYF. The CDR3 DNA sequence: TGTGCCAGTAGTACCGGTAGCGGGAGCTACGAGCAGTACTTC.

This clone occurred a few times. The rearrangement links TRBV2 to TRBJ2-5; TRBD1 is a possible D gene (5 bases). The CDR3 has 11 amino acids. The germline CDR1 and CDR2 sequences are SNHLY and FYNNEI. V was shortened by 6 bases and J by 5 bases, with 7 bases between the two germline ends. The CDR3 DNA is TGTGCCAGCAGGGGGCTGGAGACCCAGTACTTC. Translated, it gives CASRGLETQYF.